The T cell receptor (beta chain) described here comes from a study of cytomegalovirus exposure and HLA in healthy donors. Study results and limitations: Equally common other TCR beta chains were less clonally expanded than HLA-associated ones, a later analysis found. When analyzed later, a missense DCLRE1C variant was found to be linked to TCR beta V- and J-gene trimming. TCR beta sequences numbering under 20,000 were associated with HLA alleles at 0.05 false discovery rate in a later analysis. The listing of about 150 TCR beta chains classed them as cytomegalovirus-associated.

CDR1 is SGDLS and CDR2 is YYNGEE in the germline V gene. CDR3 size: 16 residues. V was clipped by 1 base and J by 6 bases; unmatched bases: 12. Vbeta (60) and Jbeta (13) primers were used in the PCR. Repertoires were generated with immunoSEQ multiplex PCR, while TCRdb's copy carries only in-frame clones and drops some. The sample gives 90,000 to 120,000 clones, around 80% of which show up once; 3.1% is in the top ten. This clone appeared a few times. Its target is unknown. Input material: PBMCs. The chain joins TRBV9 to TRBJ2-7; TRBD2 matches at 8 bases. This TCR derives from a woman in her 40s in good health and CMV-seronegative. The CDR3 loop reads CASSVRAGETATEQYF. The DNA for the CDR3 is TGTGCCAGCAGCGTAAGAGCGGGAGAGACGGCAACCGAGCAGTACTTC.